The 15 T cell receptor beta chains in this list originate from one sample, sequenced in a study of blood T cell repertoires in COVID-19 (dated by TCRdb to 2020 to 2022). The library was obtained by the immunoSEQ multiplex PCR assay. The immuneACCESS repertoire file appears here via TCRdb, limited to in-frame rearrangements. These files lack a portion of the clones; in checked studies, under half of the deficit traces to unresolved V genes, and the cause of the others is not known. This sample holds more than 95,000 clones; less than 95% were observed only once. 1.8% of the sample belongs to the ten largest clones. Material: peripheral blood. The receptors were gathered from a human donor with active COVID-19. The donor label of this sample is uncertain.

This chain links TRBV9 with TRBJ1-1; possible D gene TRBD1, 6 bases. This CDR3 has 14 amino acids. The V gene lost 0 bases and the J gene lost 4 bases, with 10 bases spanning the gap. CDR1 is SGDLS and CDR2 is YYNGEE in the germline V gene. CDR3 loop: CASSVGGGGTEAFF. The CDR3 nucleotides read TGTGCCAGCAGCGTAGGGGGAGGGGGCACTGAAGCTTTCTTT.

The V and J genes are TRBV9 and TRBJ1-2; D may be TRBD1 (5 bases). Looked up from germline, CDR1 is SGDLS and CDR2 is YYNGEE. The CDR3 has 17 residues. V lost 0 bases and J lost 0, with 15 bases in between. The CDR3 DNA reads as TGTGCCAGCAGCGTAGGGGGCCAGGTGGACCCTAACTATGGCTACACCTTC. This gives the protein CASSVGGQVDPNYGYTF.

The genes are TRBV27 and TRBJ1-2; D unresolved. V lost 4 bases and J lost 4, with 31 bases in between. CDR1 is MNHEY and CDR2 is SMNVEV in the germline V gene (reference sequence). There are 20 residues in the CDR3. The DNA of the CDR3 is TGTGCCAGCAGTTCCTCATTACTGGTGGGAGGGAAGCTCGGAAGCTATGGCTACACCTTC. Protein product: CASSSSLLVGGKLGSYGYTF.

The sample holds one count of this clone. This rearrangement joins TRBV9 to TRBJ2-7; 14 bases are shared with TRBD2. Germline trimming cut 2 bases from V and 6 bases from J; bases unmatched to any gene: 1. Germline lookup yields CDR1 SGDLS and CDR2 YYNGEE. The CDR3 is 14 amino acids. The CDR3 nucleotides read TGTGCCAGCAGCGTGGGGACTAGCGGGGGCGAGCAGTACTTC. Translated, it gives CASSVGTSGGEQYF.

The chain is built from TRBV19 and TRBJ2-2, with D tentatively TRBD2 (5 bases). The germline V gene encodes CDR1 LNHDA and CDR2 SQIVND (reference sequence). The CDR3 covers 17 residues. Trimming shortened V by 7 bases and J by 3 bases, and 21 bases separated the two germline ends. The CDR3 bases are TGTGCCAGTATCAACCTGAGGGCGATGGAGGACACCGGGGAGCTGTTTTTT. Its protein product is CASINLRAMEDTGELFF.

The chain's CDR3 is CASSQDTAGGSDTQYF. Written as DNA, the CDR3 is TGCGCCAGCAGCCAAGATACAGCGGGGGGGTCAGATACGCAGTATTTT. The chain is built from TRBV4-3 and TRBJ2-3; 10 nucleotides match TRBD2. CDR1 and CDR2 from the germline V gene are LGHNA and YSLEER. The CDR3 is 16 residues long. Germline trimming cut 0 bases from V and 4 bases from J; bases unmatched to any gene: 4.

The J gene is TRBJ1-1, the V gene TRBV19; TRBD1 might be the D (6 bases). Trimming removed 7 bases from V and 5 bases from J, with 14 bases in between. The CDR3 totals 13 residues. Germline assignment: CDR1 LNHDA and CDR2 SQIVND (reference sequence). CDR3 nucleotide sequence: TGTGCCAGTATCCCCAGGGGACGAACTGAAGCTTTCTTT. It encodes CASIPRGRTEAFF.

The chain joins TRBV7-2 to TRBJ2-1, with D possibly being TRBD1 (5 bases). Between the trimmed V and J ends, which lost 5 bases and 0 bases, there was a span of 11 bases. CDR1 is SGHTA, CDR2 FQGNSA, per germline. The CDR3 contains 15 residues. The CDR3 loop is CASSHTTGSYNEQFF. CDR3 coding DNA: TGTGCCAGCAGCCATACCACAGGCTCCTACAATGAGCAGTTCTTC. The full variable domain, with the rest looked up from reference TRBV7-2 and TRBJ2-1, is GAGVSQSPSNKVTEKGKDVELRCDPISGHTALYWYRQSLGQGLEFLIYFQGNSAPDKSGLPSDRFSAERTGGSVSTLTIQRTQQEDSAVYLCASSHTTGSYNEQFFGPGTRLTVL.

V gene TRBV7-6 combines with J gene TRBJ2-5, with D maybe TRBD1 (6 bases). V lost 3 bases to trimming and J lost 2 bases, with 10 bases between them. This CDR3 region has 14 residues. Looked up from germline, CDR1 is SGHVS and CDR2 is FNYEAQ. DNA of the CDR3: TGTGCCAGCAGCTTCAGTACAGGGCAAGAGACCCAGTACTTC. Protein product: CASSFSTGQETQYF.

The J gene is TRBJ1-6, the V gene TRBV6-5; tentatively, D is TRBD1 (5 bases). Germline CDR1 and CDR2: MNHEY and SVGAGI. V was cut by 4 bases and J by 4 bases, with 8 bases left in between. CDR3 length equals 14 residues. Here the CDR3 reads CASSFRQYNSPLHF. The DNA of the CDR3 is TGTGCCAGCAGTTTTCGACAGTATAATTCACCCCTCCACTTT.

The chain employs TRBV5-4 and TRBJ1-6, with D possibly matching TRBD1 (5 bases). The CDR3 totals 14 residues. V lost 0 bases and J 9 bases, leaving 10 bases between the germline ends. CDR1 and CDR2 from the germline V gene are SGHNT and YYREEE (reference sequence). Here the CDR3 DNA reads TGTGCCAGCAGCTTGGGGGCAGGGCTTTCACCCCTCCACTTT. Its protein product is CASSLGAGLSPLHF.

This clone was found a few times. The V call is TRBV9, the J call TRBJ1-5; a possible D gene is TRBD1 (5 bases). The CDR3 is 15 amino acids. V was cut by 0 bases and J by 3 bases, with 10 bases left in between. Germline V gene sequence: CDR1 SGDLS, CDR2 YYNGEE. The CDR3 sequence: CASSVDLGDNQPQHF. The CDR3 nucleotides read TGTGCCAGCAGCGTAGACTTAGGGGACAATCAGCCCCAGCATTTT.

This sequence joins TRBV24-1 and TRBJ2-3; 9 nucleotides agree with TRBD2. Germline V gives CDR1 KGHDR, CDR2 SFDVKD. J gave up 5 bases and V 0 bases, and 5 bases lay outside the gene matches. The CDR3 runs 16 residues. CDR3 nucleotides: TGTGCCACCAGTGATTTGCGCGGGGGGGCCGAAGATACGCAGTATTTT. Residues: CATSDLRGGAEDTQYF.

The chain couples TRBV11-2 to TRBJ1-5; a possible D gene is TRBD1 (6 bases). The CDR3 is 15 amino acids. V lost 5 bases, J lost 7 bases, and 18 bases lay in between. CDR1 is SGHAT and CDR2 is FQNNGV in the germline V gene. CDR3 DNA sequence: TGTGCCAGCAGCCACCAACAGGGACACGGACAGCCCCAGCATTTT. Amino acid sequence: CASSHQQGHGQPQHF.

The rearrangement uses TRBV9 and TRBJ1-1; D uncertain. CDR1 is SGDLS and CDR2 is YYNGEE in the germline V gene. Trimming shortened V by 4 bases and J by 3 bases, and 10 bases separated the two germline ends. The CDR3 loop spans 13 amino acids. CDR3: CASSRRVDTEAFF. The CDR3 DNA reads TGTGCCAGCAGCCGGAGGGTGGACACTGAAGCTTTCTTT. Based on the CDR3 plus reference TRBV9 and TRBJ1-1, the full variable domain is DSGVTQTPKHLITATGQRVTLRCSPRSGDLSVYWYQQSLDQGLQFLIQYYNGEERAKGNILERFSAQQFPDLHSELNLSSLELGDSALYFCASSRRVDTEAFFGQGTRLTVV.